This TCR beta chain comes out of a study of T cell responses to AZD1222 COVID-19 vaccine. Study-wide results and limits: Clonal diversity may have been underestimated in mostly white British donors. Spike-specific TCR repertoires showed rising breadth and depth after two AZD1222 doses.

As for this clone: What it binds is not known.

V gave up 4 bases and J gave up 0 bases, with 10 bases separating them. Germline CDR1 and CDR2: LNHDA and SQIVND (reference sequence). The CDR3 contains 15 residues. Here immunoSEQ multiplex PCR was the method, and the copy in TCRdb shows in-frame clones only, minus some. Among some 200,000 clones, just over 90% were seen once, and the ten largest hold over 1.5%. This chain links TRBV19 with TRBJ1-5, with a tentative D call TRBD1 (5 bases). The clonotype comes from an adult who received the AZD1222 COVID-19 vaccine. Specimen: peripheral blood, collected 28 days after the second AZD1222 dose. The CDR3 reads CASSRWGYSNQPQHF. As DNA, the CDR3 is TGTGCCAGTAGTAGGTGGGGCTATAGCAATCAGCCCCAGCATTTT. The full variable domain, completed using reference TRBV19 and TRBJ1-5, is DGGITQSPKYLFRKEGQNVTLSCEQNLNHDAMYWYRQDPGQGLRLIYYSQIVNDFQKGDIAEGYSVSREKKESFPLTVTSAQKNPTAFYLCASSRWGYSNQPQHFGDGTRLSIL.